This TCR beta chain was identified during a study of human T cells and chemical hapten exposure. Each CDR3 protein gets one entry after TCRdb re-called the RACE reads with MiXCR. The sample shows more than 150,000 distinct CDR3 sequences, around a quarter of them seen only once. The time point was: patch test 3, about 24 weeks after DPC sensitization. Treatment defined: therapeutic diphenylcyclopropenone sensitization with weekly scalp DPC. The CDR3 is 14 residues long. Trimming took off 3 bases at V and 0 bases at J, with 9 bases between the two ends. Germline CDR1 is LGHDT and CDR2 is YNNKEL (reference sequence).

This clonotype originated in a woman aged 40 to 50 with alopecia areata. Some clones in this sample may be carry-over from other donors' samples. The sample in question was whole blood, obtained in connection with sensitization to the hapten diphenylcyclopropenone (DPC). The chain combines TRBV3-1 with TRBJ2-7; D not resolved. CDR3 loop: CASSQDATSYEQYF. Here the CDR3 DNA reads TGTGCCAGCAGCCAGGACGCCACCTCCTACGAGCAGTACTTC.